This T cell receptor (beta chain) was retrieved from a study of cytomegalovirus exposure and HLA in healthy donors. Study information: The roughly 120 million unique TCR beta sequences, from around 200 million T cells, were found by an earlier analysis.

Use of 60 Vbeta and 13 Jbeta primers characterized the PCR. The data were produced by immunoSEQ multiplex PCR, yet TCRdb's version contains in-frame clones alone and is incomplete. This repertoire shows some 120,000 clones, 60% to 85% found once; its top ten account for roughly 3%. Turning to this clone: Its antigen is unidentified.

Per germline, CDR1 MGHDK and CDR2 SYGVNS. Trimming took 6 bases from V and 4 from J; bases not matched to a gene: 8. The CDR3 has 15 amino acids. General study points: Prediction of most subjects' HLA-A and HLA-B alleles by TCR beta sequences was reportedly accurate.

The sequence was collected from a female donor in good health and CMV-seronegative. The V call is TRBV25-1, the J call TRBJ1-1, with 10 bases lining up with TRBD1. The sample comprised PBMCs. The CDR3 spells CASRTGQGGSTEAFF. In DNA, the CDR3 is TGTGCCAGCAGAACCGGACAGGGGGGGAGCACTGAAGCTTTCTTT. Based on the CDR3 plus reference TRBV25-1 and TRBJ1-1, the full variable domain is EADIYQTPRYLVIGTGKKITLECSQTMGHDKMYWYQQDPGMELHLIHYSYGVNSTEKGDLSSESTVSRIRTEHFPLTLESARPSHTSQYLCASRTGQGGSTEAFFGQGTRLTVV.